The 19 T cell receptor beta chains presented below share a single source sample, sequenced in a study of blood T cell repertoires in COVID-19. Libraries were prepared by immunoSEQ multiplex PCR; TCRdb keeps only in-frame clonotypes and omits some of them. The table shows 60,000 to 75,000 clones, with 86% occurring only once. The material sequenced was peripheral blood. Source of these receptors: a man between 65 and 85 years old with active COVID-19.

In this sample, this clone turned up once. The rearrangement joins TRBV18 to TRBJ1-2; the D gene is possibly TRBD1 (6 bases). This CDR3 has 13 residues. Trimming took 5 bases from V and 4 from J, leaving 11 bases between them. Germline V gene sequence: CDR1 KGHSH, CDR2 LQKENI. CDR3 sequence: CASSTDRSYGYTF. CDR3 in DNA: TGTGCCAGCTCAACGGACAGAAGCTATGGCTACACCTTC.

The chain combines TRBV6-5 with TRBJ2-7; TRBD1 matches 7 bases. The V and J ends lost 5 bases and 7 bases, in that order; junction bases with no gene match: 14. CDR1 and CDR2 (germline): MNHEY, SVGAGI. This CDR3 is built from 15 residues. The CDR3 here is CASSPRDSRLREQYF. The CDR3 DNA is TGTGCCAGCAGTCCCCGGGACAGTCGCCTCAGGGAGCAGTACTTC.

The gene calls are TRBV6-6 and TRBJ2-3; 12 bases fit TRBD2. The CDR3 consists of 15 residues. CDR1 MNHNY and CDR2 SVGAGI come from the germline V gene (reference sequence). The junction had 9 bases not matched to a gene; V was cut back by 8 bases and J by 6 bases. The CDR3 is CASALGLAGGDTQYF. CDR3 bases: TGTGCCAGCGCACTGGGGCTAGCGGGAGGGGATACGCAGTATTTT.

The chain uses TRBV23-1 and TRBJ2-6, with D maybe TRBD2 (6 bases). TRBV23-1 is flagged as an ORF with uncertain function. V was pared by 1 base and J by 0 bases, with 10 bases between. This CDR3 region has 17 residues. DNA of the CDR3: TGCGCCAGCAGTCAATGTCGGGGGAACTCTGGGGCCAACGTCCTGACTTTC. This translates into CASSQCRGNSGANVLTF.

The CDR3 region has the DNA TGCGCCAGCAAACGGGACACCCTGGGAGAGACCCAGTACTTC. It encodes CASKRDTLGETQYF. The chain couples TRBV5-1 to TRBJ2-5; the D gene is possibly TRBD1 (6 bases). V lost 6 bases and J lost 4, with 16 bases in between. Germline loops: CDR1 SGHRS, CDR2 YFSETQ. This CDR3 region has 14 residues. Full variable domain (remainder filled in from reference TRBV5-1 and TRBJ2-5): KAGVTQTPRYLIKTRGQQVTLSCSPISGHRSVSWYQQTPGQGLQFLFEYFSETQRNKGNFPGRFSGRQFSNSRSEMNVSTLELGDSALYLCASKRDTLGETQYFGPGTRLLVL.

The chain couples TRBV7-3 to TRBJ2-3, with 9 bases that match TRBD2. The CDR3 loop spans 16 amino acids. The V and J ends lost 5 bases and 4 bases, in that order; junction bases with no gene match: 10. Germline CDR1 reads SGHTA; CDR2 reads FQGTGA. The CDR3 DNA reads as TGTGCCAGCAGCCTTAGCGGGAGCGCCGGTTCAGATACGCAGTATTTT. It encodes CASSLSGSAGSDTQYF.

The V gene is TRBV11-3, the J gene TRBJ1-1; maybe TRBD1 (6 bases). The CDR3 consists of 15 residues. In germline, CDR1 is SGHNT, CDR2 YENEEA. V gave up 5 bases and J gave up 3 bases, with 16 bases separating them. CDR3 nucleotides: TGTGCCAGCAGCCCCGGGGGGGGGCAGGACACTGAAGCTTTCTTT. Its protein product is CASSPGGGQDTEAFF.

The chain combines TRBV5-1 with TRBJ2-2; TRBD1 might be the D (7 bases). The germline V gene encodes CDR1 SGHRS and CDR2 YFSETQ. This CDR3 comprises 14 residues. V lost 2 bases and J 5 bases, leaving 10 bases between the germline ends. The CDR3 sequence is CASSLQGRTGELFF. The CDR3 DNA reads as TGCGCCAGCAGCTTACAGGGGAGGACCGGGGAGCTGTTTTTT.

This chain connects TRBV3-1 (or the pseudogene TRBV3-2) to TRBJ2-2; possible D gene TRBD2, 6 bases. Germline V gene lookup returns CDR1 LGHDT and CDR2 YNNKEL (reference sequence). Trimming took 6 bases from V and 5 from J, leaving 22 bases between them. The length of the CDR3 is 17 residues. CDR3 region: CASRRMNRDSPTGELFF. The CDR3 coding sequence is TGTGCCAGCAGGAGAATGAACCGGGACTCTCCAACCGGGGAGCTGTTTTTT.

The V gene is TRBV2, the J gene TRBJ2-7; D is perhaps TRBD1 (6 bases). The CDR3 length is 12 residues. The germline V gene has CDR1 SNHLY and CDR2 FYNNEI. Trimming stripped 10 bases from V and 7 bases from J, with 17 bases between. The CDR3 nucleotides are TGTGCCACCCGGAGGAGCCAGGGGGAGCAGTACTTC. Amino acid sequence: CATRRSQGEQYF.

This clone was found once. This chain uses TRBV2 with TRBJ2-5; 7 nucleotides align to TRBD1. This CDR3 region has 16 residues. From germline, CDR1 is SNHLY and CDR2 FYNNEI. The V segment lost 5 bases and the J segment 1 base; nucleotides outside the gene matches: 10. CDR3 sequence: CASSTKQGLGQETQYF. The CDR3 region has the DNA TGTGCCAGCAGTACCAAACAGGGGCTGGGCCAAGAGACCCAGTACTTC. Variable domain in full (rest from reference TRBV2 and TRBJ2-5): EPEVTQTPSHQVTQMGQEVILRCVPISNHLYFYWYRQILGQKVEFLVSFYNNEISEKSEIFDDQFSVERPDGSNFTLKIRSTKLEDSAMYFCASSTKQGLGQETQYFGPGTRLLVL.

The chain uses TRBV9 and TRBJ1-5; TRBD1 is a possible D gene (6 bases). Trimming cost V 4 bases and J 2 bases, with 10 bases left between them. There are 14 residues in the CDR3. The germline V gene encodes CDR1 SGDLS and CDR2 YYNGEE. The CDR3 region is CASSQQGGNQPQHF. The DNA of the CDR3 is TGTGCCAGCAGCCAACAGGGCGGCAATCAGCCCCAGCATTTT.

Written as DNA, the CDR3 is TGTGCCAGCAGCCAACAAACCCCTAGCGGGAGAGGGGAAGAGACCCAGTACTTC. The encoded protein is CASSQQTPSGRGEETQYF. The rearrangement links TRBV14 to TRBJ2-5, with 10 bases lining up with TRBD2. CDR3 length equals 18 residues. Germline loops: CDR1 SGHDN, CDR2 FVKESK. Unmatched junction bases numbered 12, after V lost 2 bases and J lost 3 bases.

The chain couples TRBV30 to TRBJ2-7, with 7 bases that match TRBD1. Germline V gene data show CDR1 as GTSNPN and CDR2 as SVGIG (reference sequence). The CDR3 is made up of 16 amino acids. The V segment lost 2 bases and the J segment 5 bases; nucleotides outside the gene matches: 15. Written as DNA, the CDR3 is TGTGCCTGGAGTAAAGGGGGCCGAAGGACCCTCCACGAGCAGTACTTC. Amino acids: CAWSKGGRRTLHEQYF.

This CDR3 reads CASSAGPRETQYF. As DNA, the CDR3 is TGCGCCAGCTCGGCGGGCCCCCGAGAGACCCAGTACTTC. The rearrangement links TRBV5-1 to TRBJ2-5, with D perhaps matching TRBD2 (5 bases). Trimming shortened V by 7 bases and J by 4 bases, and 14 bases separated the two germline ends. Germline V lookup: CDR1 SGHRS, CDR2 YFSETQ. The CDR3 totals 13 residues.

V and J are TRBV2 and TRBJ1-2, with D possibly being TRBD1 (5 bases). Looked up from germline, CDR1 is SNHLY and CDR2 is FYNNEI. The CDR3 is 16 residues long. Trimming left V 3 bases short and J 0 bases short, with 14 bases between. CDR3 sequence reads: CASSEGPGTSNYGYTF. The CDR3 region has the DNA TGTGCCAGCAGTGAGGGCCCAGGGACTTCTAACTATGGCTACACCTTC.

This clone came up a few times. The CDR3 coding sequence is TGTGCCAGCAGCAGTCGGTGGAGTCACCCCCTCCACTTT. Translated: CASSSRWSHPLHF. V is TRBV7-2 and J is TRBJ1-6, with D unclear. CDR1 and CDR2 (germline): SGHTA, FQGNSA. The CDR3 covers 13 residues. V gave up 5 bases and J gave up 13 bases, with 15 bases separating them.

This clone was recorded a few times. The V gene is TRBV11-3, the J gene TRBJ1-4, with D hard to call. Per the germline V gene, CDR1 is SGHNT and CDR2 is YENEEA. With 7 bases removed from V and 16 bases from J, the gap between germline ends came to 19 bases. CDR3 length: 12 residues. CDR3 DNA: TGTGCCAGCACACCCGGGAGGCCCCATGGGTTTTTT. Its translation is CASTPGRPHGFF.

The chain uses TRBV11-2 and TRBJ2-1; the match to TRBD2 covers 11 bases. This CDR3 is 15 amino acids long. CDR1 and CDR2 (germline): SGHAT, FQNNGV. V was pared by 3 bases and J by 4 bases, with 2 bases of the junction left unmatched. CDR3 loop: CASSFSGREYNEQFF. CDR3 nucleotide sequence: TGTGCCAGCAGCTTTAGCGGGAGGGAATACAATGAGCAGTTCTTC.